The 26 T cell receptor beta chains given below trace back to one sample, sequenced in a study of PD-1 blockade in classical Hodgkin lymphoma. Sequencing was performed with immunoSEQ multiplex PCR; in TCRdb, only in-frame clones are kept and a portion is missing. The sample lists 6,800 or so clones; about three quarters were seen once. Autologous stem cell transplantation was followed by relapse in every patient, and brentuximab vedotin exposure varied. Sequencing was performed on peripheral blood mononuclear cells (PBMCs), taken before the second cycle of nivolumab. The source is a human donor with classical Hodgkin lymphoma.

The chain couples TRBV19 to TRBJ2-3; possible D gene TRBD1, 5 bases. This CDR3 comprises 14 residues. The ends were cut back, 7 bases at V and 2 bases at J, with 13 bases in the middle. Germline CDR1 and CDR2: LNHDA and SQIVND (reference sequence). For the CDR3, the DNA is TGTGCCAGTAACGAGGACATCTACACAGATACGCAGTATTTT. Its protein product is CASNEDIYTDTQYF.

This rearrangement joins TRBV5-1 to TRBJ2-1; perhaps D is TRBD1 or TRBD2 (5 bases each). V was shortened by 4 bases and J by 10 bases, with 15 bases between the two germline ends. CDR1 is SGHRS and CDR2 is YFSETQ in the germline V gene. There are 13 residues in the CDR3. CDR3 sequence (DNA): TGCGCCAGCAGCCCGGGGCCGGGCCAAGAGCAGTTCTTC. Amino acids: CASSPGPGQEQFF.

This rearrangement joins TRBV20-1 to TRBJ1-2; D may be TRBD1 (5 bases). The CDR3 has 11 amino acids. Trimming stripped 3 bases from V and 9 bases from J, with 11 bases between. CDR1 and CDR2 from the germline V gene are DFQATT and SNEGSKA (reference sequence). In nucleotides, the CDR3 is TGCAGTGCTAGCAACGGGGGAAGCTACACCTTC. Encoded protein: CSASNGGSYTF.

The chain recombines TRBV7-8 with TRBJ2-7; TRBD2 agrees at 10 bases. Germline lookup yields CDR1 SGHVS and CDR2 FQNEAQ. Trimming cost V 2 bases and J 0 bases; bases outside gene matches: 4. The CDR3 spans 16 residues. The CDR3 is CASSLIAGGLSYEQYF. CDR3 coding DNA: TGTGCCAGCAGCTTAATAGCGGGAGGCCTCTCCTACGAGCAGTACTTC.

The chain is built from TRBV6-6 and TRBJ2-1; D ambiguous. V lost 7 bases and J lost 8, with 12 bases in between. Per the germline V gene, CDR1 is MNHNY and CDR2 is SVGAGI (reference sequence). The CDR3 has 12 amino acids. In nucleotides, the CDR3 is TGTGCCAGCAAGACGGGCCGGGATGAGCAGTTCTTC. Its translation is CASKTGRDEQFF.

The rearrangement links TRBV5-1 to TRBJ2-2, with D possibly being TRBD1 (6 bases). CDR1 and CDR2 (germline): SGHRS, YFSETQ. There are 15 residues in the CDR3. V was cut by 4 bases and J by 8 bases, with 18 bases left in between. CDR3 sequence reads: CASSPQGTQTGELFF. In DNA form, the CDR3 reads TGCGCCAGCAGCCCCCAGGGGACACAAACAGGGGAGCTGTTTTTT.

This clone is termed large. The rearrangement uses TRBV28 and TRBJ2-7; 10 bases are shared with TRBD1. Looked up from germline, CDR1 is MDHEN and CDR2 is SYDVKM. V lost 5 bases, J lost 3 bases, and 7 bases stayed unmatched. This CDR3 spans 15 amino acids. The DNA of the CDR3 is TGTGCCAGCAGTCCATCCGGGACAGGGGACTACGAGCAGTACTTC. Translating it yields CASSPSGTGDYEQYF.

The chain couples TRBV9 to TRBJ2-5, with 7 bases lining up with TRBD2. J gave up 2 bases and V 3 bases, and 13 bases lay outside the gene matches. CDR3 length equals 17 residues. Germline V gene lookup returns CDR1 SGDLS and CDR2 YYNGEE. CDR3 sequence reads: CASSGGVVTSVQETQYF. CDR3 sequence (DNA): TGTGCCAGCAGCGGTGGGGTGGTAACTAGCGTACAAGAGACCCAGTACTTC.

There are a few counts of this clone. Other nucleotide sequences from this sample produce the same CDR3. The rearrangement uses TRBV28 and TRBJ2-2; D gene uncertain. Germline V gene lookup returns CDR1 MDHEN and CDR2 SYDVKM. CDR3 length equals 14 residues. V was cut by 3 bases and J by 1 base, with 6 bases left in between. CDR3 bases: TGTGCCAGCAGTTTGTATAGGAACACCGGGGAGCTGTTTTTT. Amino acid sequence: CASSLYRNTGELFF.

The chain couples TRBV28 to TRBJ2-3, with D hard to call. Germline assignment: CDR1 MDHEN and CDR2 SYDVKM. The CDR3 contains 10 residues. Trimming cost V 5 bases and J 7 bases, with 4 bases left between them. The CDR3 nucleotides are TGTGCCAGCAGTGGTTATACGCAGTATTTT. It yields the protein CASSGYTQYF.

This clone was detected a few times. Additional DNA sequences in this sample encode the identical CDR3. This rearrangement joins TRBV18 to TRBJ1-5, with D possibly TRBD1 on 6 matching bases. The germline CDR1 and CDR2 sequences are KGHSH and LQKENI. CDR3 length equals 14 residues. The V end lost 3 bases, the J end lost 4 bases, and 10 bases lay between the germline ends. The CDR3 region has the DNA TGTGCCAGCTCACCGGGGGGGCGTAATCAGCCCCAGCATTTT. Translating gives CASSPGGRNQPQHF. Using reference TRBV18 and TRBJ1-5 for the parts outside the CDR3, the full variable domain is NAGVMQNPRHLVRRRGQEARLRCSPMKGHSHVYWYRQLPEEGLKFMVYLQKENIIDESGMPKERFSAEFPKEGPSILRIQQVVRGDSAAYFCASSPGGRNQPQHFGDGTRLSIL.

This chain connects TRBV28 to TRBJ2-5; D might be TRBD1 (5 bases). Germline V gene sequence: CDR1 MDHEN, CDR2 SYDVKM. The V end was cut by 3 bases, the J end by 3 bases, with 17 bases between. The CDR3 extends over 16 amino acids. The CDR3 spells CASSFSVSAGKETQYF. CDR3 in DNA: TGTGCCAGCAGTTTCAGCGTGTCGGCAGGGAAAGAGACCCAGTACTTC.

CDR3 DNA: TGTGCCAGCTCATATTACGAAGGGGGCCGAGGGGATACGCAGTATTTT. It specifies CASSYYEGGRGDTQYF. V gene TRBV25-1 combines with J gene TRBJ2-3; TRBD1 agrees at 7 bases. V lost 8 bases and J lost 6; bases outside the gene matches: 17. The V gene's germline CDR1 is MGHDK and CDR2 SYGVNS. The CDR3 covers 16 residues.

The chain is built from TRBV5-1 and TRBJ2-5; D uncertain. Trimming took 1 base from V and 1 from J, leaving 5 bases between them. Germline V gene sequence: CDR1 SGHRS, CDR2 YFSETQ. The CDR3 has 13 amino acids. Written as DNA, the CDR3 is TGCGCCAGCAGCTTGTTAGTCCAAGAGACCCAGTACTTC. Its translation is CASSLLVQETQYF.

Notes on this clone: The junction shows a germline mismatch at one end, possibly a read error. The chain links TRBV5-4 to TRBJ2-1; D is uncertain. Germline loops: CDR1 SGHNT, CDR2 YYREEE (reference sequence). This CDR3 is built from 11 residues. The CDR3 coding sequence is TGCGCCAGCAGCGATTACAATGAGCAGTTCTTC. Protein: CASSDYNEQFF.

V is TRBV27 and J is TRBJ2-2, with D hard to call. From germline, CDR1 is MNHEY and CDR2 SMNVEV (reference sequence). There are 15 residues in the CDR3. Trimming took 5 bases from V and 4 from J, leaving 14 bases between them. The CDR3 protein is CASSRPLSTTGELFF. The DNA of the CDR3 is TGTGCCAGCAGTCGACCTCTCTCGACCACCGGGGAGCTGTTTTTT.

This chain joins TRBV10-2 and TRBJ1-5; D is unresolved. Trimming removed 0 bases from V and 4 bases from J, with 7 bases in between. This CDR3 region has 14 residues. Germline lookup yields CDR1 WSHSY and CDR2 SAAADI. CDR3 amino acids: CASSESGPNQPQHF. CDR3 in DNA: TGCGCCAGCAGTGAGTCCGGCCCAAATCAGCCCCAGCATTTT.

The chain carries TRBV18 and TRBJ1-4, with TRBD1 matching 8 bases. The CDR3 contains 15 residues. V trimming: 3 bases; J trimming: 7 bases; junction bases outside the gene matches: 7. Germline values: CDR1 KGHSH, CDR2 LQKENI. The CDR3 region is CASSPIQGASEKLFF. The CDR3 region has the DNA TGTGCCAGCTCACCGATTCAGGGGGCGTCTGAAAAACTGTTTTTT.

The chain joins TRBV28 to TRBJ2-5; D call uncertain. This CDR3 region has 13 residues. Germline V gene lookup returns CDR1 MDHEN and CDR2 SYDVKM. The V gene lost 4 bases and the J gene lost 0 bases, with 6 bases spanning the gap. The CDR3 DNA reads as TGTGCCAGCAGTTCGCAGCACCAAGAGACCCAGTACTTC. Amino acids: CASSSQHQETQYF.

This sequence joins TRBV7-9 and TRBJ1-2; 10 bases map to TRBD1. The V gene's germline CDR1 is SEHNR and CDR2 FQNEAQ (reference sequence). This CDR3 region has 13 residues. After removal of 4 bases from V and 9 bases from J, the junction contained 5 bases not matched to a gene. CDR3 bases: TGTGCCAGCAGCTCGGGACAGGGGCATAGCTACACCTTC. Protein: CASSSGQGHSYTF.

This clone was picked up one time. The same CDR3 arises from other DNA sequences in this sample as well. The chain has TRBV18 and TRBJ1-1, with TRBD1 identical over 11 bases. V trimming: 4 bases; J trimming: 8 bases; junction bases outside the gene matches: 6. This CDR3 spans 14 amino acids. Germline CDR1 KGHSH, CDR2 LQKENI. The CDR3 region is CASSLGQGATEAFF. Here the CDR3 DNA reads TGTGCCAGCTCACTCGGACAGGGGGCGACAGAAGCTTTCTTT.

This clone has only a few counts. The rearrangement uses TRBV21-1 and TRBJ2-5; the table calls TRBD2, which could not be checked here. TRBV21-1 is flagged as a pseudogene. The CDR3 sequence is 13 residues long. CDR3 DNA sequence: TGTGCCAGCAGCATTTGGGGAGGGGAGACCCAGTACTTC. It translates to CASSIWGGETQYF.

The genes are TRBV7-8 and TRBJ2-1; 11 bases map to TRBD2. The CDR3 is made up of 15 amino acids. The V gene's germline CDR1 is SGHVS and CDR2 FQNEAQ. V was clipped by 5 bases and J by 9 bases; unmatched bases: 9. CDR3 protein: CASSKTSGSLGEQFF. CDR3 bases: TGTGCCAGCAGCAAAACTAGCGGGAGTCTGGGTGAGCAGTTCTTC.

The chain has TRBV6-5 and TRBJ2-7, with TRBD1 as a possible D gene (5 bases). V was trimmed by 6 bases and J by 3 bases, leaving 18 bases between them. The CDR3 covers 15 residues. Germline V gives CDR1 MNHEY, CDR2 SVGAGI. CDR3 DNA sequence: TGTGCCAGCAGCGTAAAAGGGGCGTGGGGCTACGAGCAGTACTTC. It codes for CASSVKGAWGYEQYF.

This clone was counted once. V and J are TRBV25-1 and TRBJ1-1, with D unclear. The germline CDR1 and CDR2 sequences are MGHDK and SYGVNS. The CDR3 sequence is 13 residues long. The germline V and J ends were trimmed by 3 bases and 6 bases, with 11 bases remaining between them. The CDR3 bases are TGTGCCAGCAGTGAGCCTTCGGGCGCTGAAGCTTTCTTT. Its protein product is CASSEPSGAEAFF.

Concerning this clone itself: Other DNA sequences in this specimen translate into the identical CDR3. The rearrangement uses TRBV5-1 and TRBJ2-2; D gene uncertain. The CDR3 is 14 residues long. V was clipped by 2 bases and J by 0 bases, with 5 bases between them. From germline, CDR1 is SGHRS and CDR2 YFSETQ. CDR3 loop: CASSLDTNTGELFF. As DNA, the CDR3 is TGCGCCAGCAGCTTAGACACGAACACCGGGGAGCTGTTTTTT.